These 23 T cell receptor beta chains share one sample of origin, sequenced in a study of T cell repertoires in cytomegalovirus infection. The antigens these receptors bind are not known. MiXCR, applied by TCRdb to the reads, yields one record per CDR3 protein. The sample gives fewer than 950,000 distinct CDR3 sequences, around a third of which show up once; over 10% is in the top ten. The sample was cultured CD8+ T cells from PBMCs, taken from culture after CMV antigen stimulation. These receptors were taken from a human donor in good health (CMV status not recorded). Some clones in this sample may be carry-over from other donors' samples.

This clonotype has a handful of counts. The chain links TRBV27 to TRBJ2-3; 12 positions match TRBD2. This CDR3 is built from 17 residues. V was clipped by 5 bases and J by 3 bases; unmatched bases: 9. Germline V gene data show CDR1 as MNHEY and CDR2 as SMNVEV (reference sequence). The CDR3, as DNA: TGTGCCAGCAGTACTTGGACTAGCGGGGAGGAGACAGATACGCAGTATTTT. It specifies CASSTWTSGEETDTQYF.

This clonotype was observed at least ten times. This chain uses TRBV7-8 with TRBJ1-5; 8 bases line up with TRBD1. This CDR3 contains 14 residues. V lost 3 bases, J lost 7 bases, and 5 bases stayed unmatched. Germline V gives CDR1 SGHVS, CDR2 FQNEAQ. The CDR3 DNA sequence: TGTGCCAGCAGCTTTCCCGGACAGGGACAGCCCCAGCATTTT. It specifies CASSFPGQGQPQHF.

As for this clonotype: Possible read error: a much larger clone is one base away. This chain joins TRBV7-2 and TRBJ2-5; no reliable D call. The CDR3 is made up of 12 amino acids. V lost 4 bases, J lost 0 bases, and 3 bases lay in between. Germline assignment: CDR1 SGHTA and CDR2 FQGNSA. The CDR3 region has the DNA TGTGCCAGCAGCTCCAACCAAGAGACCCAGTACTTC. Translated, it gives CASSSNQETQYF.

The sample holds a few counts of this clonotype. The chain uses TRBV7-2 and TRBJ1-1; D remains unclear. From germline, CDR1 is SGHTA and CDR2 FQGNSA. The CDR3 spans 14 residues. Trimming removed 5 bases at V and 2 bases at J, with 12 bases between. This CDR3 is CASSPGRDNTEAFF. CDR3 coding DNA: TGTGCCAGCAGCCCGGGGAGGGATAACACTGAAGCTTTCTTT.

The table lists this clonotype with a few counts. The rearrangement uses TRBV6-1 and TRBJ1-2, with TRBD1 identical over 8 bases. This CDR3 contains 15 residues. V lost 3 bases to trimming and J lost 4 bases; unmatched junction nucleotides: 7. Germline V CDR1 and CDR2: MNHNS, SASEGT. In nucleotides, the CDR3 is TGTGCCAGCAGTGACAGCAGGGGGCTTCGCTATGGCTACACCTTC. It is translated as CASSDSRGLRYGYTF.

A few counts support this clonotype. The chain recombines TRBV19 with TRBJ1-2; TRBD1 aligns across 7 bases. V trimming: 2 bases; J trimming: 6 bases; junction bases outside the gene matches: 9. CDR1 is LNHDA and CDR2 is SQIVND in the germline V gene (reference sequence). The CDR3 is made up of 15 amino acids. The CDR3 DNA is TGTGCCAGTAGTATAACCCCGGCAGGGGGAGATGGCTACACCTTC. This translates into CASSITPAGGDGYTF.

This chain uses TRBV11-3 with TRBJ1-1, with D perhaps TRBD1 (6 bases). The CDR3 has 15 residues. Germline V CDR1 and CDR2: SGHNT, YENEEA. The V end was cut by 5 bases, the J end by 1 base, with 14 bases between. The CDR3 spells CASSPGGGRNTEAFF. DNA for the CDR3: TGTGCCAGCAGCCCGGGGGGGGGCCGGAACACTGAAGCTTTCTTT.

The V and J genes are TRBV6-5 and TRBJ2-3, with D tentatively TRBD1 (6 bases). The germline V and J ends were trimmed by 3 bases and 2 bases, with 18 bases remaining between them. The CDR3 has 17 amino acids. Germline V CDR1 and CDR2: MNHEY, SVGAGI. The CDR3 bases are TGTGCCAGCAGTTATTCCTTAGTGGGGGCCCTCACAGATACGCAGTATTTT. It yields the protein CASSYSLVGALTDTQYF.

This clonotype appeared a single time. The chain recombines TRBV9 with TRBJ2-1, with D perhaps TRBD2 (5 bases). The germline CDR1 and CDR2 sequences are SGDLS and YYNGEE. The CDR3 loop spans 15 amino acids. V lost 3 bases and J lost 4, with 14 bases in between. The DNA of the CDR3 is TGTGCCAGCAGCGCAGGAGGCCAAGGTTACAATGAGCAGTTCTTC. Encoded protein: CASSAGGQGYNEQFF.

The sample holds many counts of this clonotype. The rearrangement joins TRBV7-6 to TRBJ2-2, with 7 bases matching TRBD1. Trimming cost V 8 bases and J 1 base; bases outside gene matches: 7. Germline V gene sequence: CDR1 SGHVS, CDR2 FNYEAQ. The CDR3 loop spans 15 amino acids. This CDR3 reads CASRSGQMNTGELFF. CDR3 in DNA: TGTGCCAGCCGATCGGGACAGATGAACACCGGGGAGCTGTTTTTT.

Here the CDR3 reads CASSSPGTGHNEQFF. The CDR3 DNA reads TGTGCCAGCAGTTCGCCCGGGACAGGGCATAATGAGCAGTTCTTC. V and J are TRBV12-3 or TRBV12-4 and TRBJ2-1, with TRBD1 matching 9 bases. The CDR3 contains 15 residues. V shed 4 bases, J shed 7 bases, and the junction held 8 bases outside the gene matches.

The chain links TRBV6-1 to TRBJ1-1; 8 bases are shared with TRBD1. V lost 1 base, J lost 3 bases, and 7 bases stayed unmatched. Germline loops: CDR1 MNHNS, CDR2 SASEGT. The CDR3 runs to 16 residues. CDR3 residues: CASSEGQGIAYTEAFF. In DNA form, the CDR3 reads TGTGCCAGCAGTGAAGGACAGGGGATCGCGTACACTGAAGCTTTCTTT.

The sample holds many counts of this clonotype. The rearrangement links TRBV7-6 to TRBJ1-2, with 7 positions matching TRBD1. CDR1 is SGHVS, CDR2 FNYEAQ, per germline. After removal of 5 bases from V and 4 bases from J, the junction contained 7 bases not matched to a gene. The CDR3 is 14 amino acids. CDR3 DNA: TGTGCCAGCAGCCCTACAGGGGAACTCTATGGCTACACCTTC. It codes for CASSPTGELYGYTF.

The chain employs TRBV6-1 and TRBJ2-3, with D perhaps matching TRBD2 (7 bases). The CDR3 length is 16 residues. V dropped 3 bases and J dropped 2 bases, with 15 bases sitting between them. Germline V CDR1 and CDR2: MNHNS, SASEGT. The CDR3 DNA sequence: TGTGCCAGCAGTGACCCTCTAGGGGGGGCCACAGATACGCAGTATTTT. Its protein is CASSDPLGGATDTQYF.

This chain joins TRBV4-2 and TRBJ1-5, with 9 positions matching TRBD1. This CDR3 spans 17 amino acids. The germline CDR1 and CDR2 sequences are LGHNA and YNFKEQ. J gave up 3 bases and V 2 bases, and 8 bases lay outside the gene matches. The CDR3 DNA reads TGTGCCAGCAGCCAAAGTGGAACAGGGGGCGTCAATCAGCCCCAGCATTTT. Its protein is CASSQSGTGGVNQPQHF.

This clonotype occurred many times. This chain joins TRBV7-6 and TRBJ2-1; 9 bases agree with TRBD1. The junction had 6 bases not matched to a gene; V was cut back by 1 base and J by 5 bases. The CDR3 is made up of 16 amino acids. The germline V gene encodes CDR1 SGHVS and CDR2 FNYEAQ. The CDR3 protein is CASSLGGQGWDNEQFF. The CDR3 DNA reads as TGTGCCAGCAGCTTAGGGGGACAGGGATGGGACAATGAGCAGTTCTTC.

The rearrangement links TRBV19 to TRBJ1-5; D is possibly TRBD1 (5 bases). With 1 base removed from V and 5 bases from J, the gap between germline ends came to 15 bases. The CDR3 has 16 residues. Germline assignment: CDR1 LNHDA and CDR2 SQIVND (reference sequence). CDR3 coding DNA: TGTGCCAGTAGTATAGTCTTAGCAGGGCTTTATCAGCCCCAGCATTTT. Translating it yields CASSIVLAGLYQPQHF.

The gene calls are TRBV12-5 and TRBJ2-3; 9 positions agree with TRBD2. Germline V gene lookup returns CDR1 LGHNT and CDR2 FRNRAP. The V gene end was trimmed by 1 base and the J gene end by 4 bases; junction bases not matched to a gene: 3. This CDR3 is 15 amino acids long. CDR3 region: CASGLGGGAADTQYF. The CDR3 DNA reads TGTGCTAGTGGTTTGGGCGGGGGGGCCGCAGATACGCAGTATTTT.

A few counts support this clonotype. The chain joins TRBV14 to TRBJ2-2, with D hard to call. V was trimmed by 0 bases and J by 4 bases, leaving 12 bases between them. The CDR3 is made up of 16 amino acids. Germline lookup yields CDR1 SGHDN and CDR2 FVKESK. The CDR3 DNA reads TGTGCCAGCAGCCAAGATCTAGGGCCTGCCACCGGGGAGCTGTTTTTT. It yields the protein CASSQDLGPATGELFF.

This clonotype was observed a handful of times. The chain links TRBV28 to TRBJ2-1; 7 nucleotides line up with TRBD1. This CDR3 region has 15 residues. The V gene end was trimmed by 2 bases and the J gene end by 5 bases; junction bases not matched to a gene: 6. Germline V gene data show CDR1 as MDHEN and CDR2 as SYDVKM. The CDR3 coding sequence is TGTGCCAGCAGTTTACAGGGGGTTTTAGACAATGAGCAGTTCTTC. This translates into CASSLQGVLDNEQFF.

This clonotype has just one count. The CDR3 nucleotides are TGTGCCAGCAGCTTGGCCGGGGGGGGGGCTTTCACAGATACGCAGTATTTT. This codes for CASSLAGGGAFTDTQYF. This chain links TRBV5-6 with TRBJ2-3; 8 bases are shared with TRBD2. Trimming at V came to 0 bases and at J to 2 bases, leaving 8 bases not matched to a gene. This CDR3 region has 17 residues. Germline V lookup: CDR1 SGHDT, CDR2 YYEEEE.

This rearrangement joins TRBV19 to TRBJ1-6, with 11 bases lining up with TRBD1. From germline, CDR1 is LNHDA and CDR2 SQIVND (reference sequence). This CDR3 has 14 amino acids. V lost 7 bases, J lost 10 bases, and 6 bases stayed unmatched. The CDR3 DNA reads as TGTGCCAGTATTCGGACAGGGGGCAGATCACCCCTCCACTTT. Protein: CASIRTGGRSPLHF.

The table lists this clonotype with many counts. The chain is built from TRBV7-6 and TRBJ2-3, with D perhaps TRBD1 or TRBD2 (6 bases each). CDR1 is SGHVS, CDR2 FNYEAQ, per germline. V shed 2 bases and J shed 4 bases, with 16 bases lying between them. The CDR3 spans 16 residues. This CDR3 is CASSLPDKGGPDTQYF. The CDR3 nucleotides read TGTGCCAGCAGCTTACCGGACAAGGGGGGCCCAGATACGCAGTATTTT.